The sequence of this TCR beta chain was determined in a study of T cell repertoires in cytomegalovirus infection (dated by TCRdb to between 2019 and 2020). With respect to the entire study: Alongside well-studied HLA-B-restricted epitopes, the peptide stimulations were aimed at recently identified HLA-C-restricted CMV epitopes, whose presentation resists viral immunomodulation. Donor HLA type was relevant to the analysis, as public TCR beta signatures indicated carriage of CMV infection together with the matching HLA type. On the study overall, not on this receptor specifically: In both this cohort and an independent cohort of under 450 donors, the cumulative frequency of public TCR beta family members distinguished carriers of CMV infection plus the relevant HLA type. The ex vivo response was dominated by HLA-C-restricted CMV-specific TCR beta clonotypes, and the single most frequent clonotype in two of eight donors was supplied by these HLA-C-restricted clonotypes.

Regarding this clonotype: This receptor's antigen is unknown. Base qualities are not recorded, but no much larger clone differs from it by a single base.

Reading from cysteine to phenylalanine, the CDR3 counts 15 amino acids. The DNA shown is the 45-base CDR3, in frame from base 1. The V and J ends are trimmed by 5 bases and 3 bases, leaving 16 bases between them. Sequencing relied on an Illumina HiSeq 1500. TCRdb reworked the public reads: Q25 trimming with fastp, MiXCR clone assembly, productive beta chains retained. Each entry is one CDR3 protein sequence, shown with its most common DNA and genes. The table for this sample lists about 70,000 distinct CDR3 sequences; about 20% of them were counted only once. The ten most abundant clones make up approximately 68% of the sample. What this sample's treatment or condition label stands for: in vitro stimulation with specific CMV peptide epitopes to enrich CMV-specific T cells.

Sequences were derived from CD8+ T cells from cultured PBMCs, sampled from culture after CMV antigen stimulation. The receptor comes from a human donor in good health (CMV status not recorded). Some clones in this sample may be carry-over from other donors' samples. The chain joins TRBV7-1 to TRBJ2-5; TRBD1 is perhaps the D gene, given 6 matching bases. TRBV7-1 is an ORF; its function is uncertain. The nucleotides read TGTGCCAGCAGCCCCTTCGACAGGTCCGAAGAGACCCAGTACTTC. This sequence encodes CASSPFDRSEETQYF.